Included here is one T cell receptor (beta chain) sequence, with context. The antigen it recognizes is unknown. No base qualities exist here, and no much larger clone lies one base off it. The data were obtained in a study of CD8 T cells in Susac syndrome (dated by TCRdb to between 2018 and 2020). With respect to the entire study: Of the Susac syndrome patients who were sequenced, roughly 6 had clinically active disease and roughly 8 were in clinical remission. At blood withdrawal, Susac syndrome patients were therapy-naive, treated with corticosteroids (with IVIg additionally given to some), or treated with IVIg alone. The study used repertoire sequencing to test whether antigen drove CD8+ T cell activation and differentiation in Susac syndrome. Study-wide findings and limitations: The CD4+ T cell repertoire of patients with Susac syndrome showed no detectable clonal expansion. The number of individuals in the TCR sequencing and HLA analysis was acknowledged as relatively small.

RNA was extracted with the RNeasy kit and 0.5 to 1 ug was reverse transcribed using random hexamers. The immunoSEQ multiplex PCR assay, covering 54 Vbeta and 13 Jbeta segments, was used to amplify TCR beta CDR3 regions. To correct PCR amplification bias, a synthetic template baseline was used for both primer optimization and computational correction. As for how the authors treated the data: Reads were annotated to V, D and J genes per IMGT and analyzed with immunoSEQ Analyzer, keeping only productive sequences. To calculate clonality, Shannon entropy was normalized by log2 of the number of productive unique sequences and then subtracted from one. For each patient and control, public and private clones were evaluated among the 100 most prevalent clones. Susac-specific clones were defined as absent from healthy and MS cohorts, some 1,000 published viral clones and other ImmuneACCESS disease sequences. In-frame beta chains were kept once TCRdb had trimmed the public reads at Q25 with fastp and called clones with MiXCR. Every entry covers one CDR3 protein and lists the most common genes and DNA from its rows. Here the V and J calls rest on TCRdb's processing, not on the authors' analysis. The table for this sample lists some 160,000 distinct CDR3 sequences; under 95% of them were counted only once. The top ten clones comprise around 0.11% of the sample.

Peripheral blood CD8+ and CD4+ T cells from healthy donors, Susac syndrome patients and multiple sclerosis patients were profiled by high-throughput TCR beta sequencing. The Susac syndrome patients fulfilled recently defined diagnostic criteria for definite or probable disease. Bulk CD8+ and CD4+ T cells were purified by magnetic negative isolation, while CD8+ TEMRA cells were enriched using FACS. Blood was drawn into EDTA tubes, processed within 24 hours, and PBMCs were isolated by density gradient centrifugation. PBMCs intended for TCR sequencing were cryopreserved in liquid nitrogen and were subsequently thawed in a 37 degrees C water bath. A purity of at least 90% was achieved for sorted or isolated CD4+, CD8+ and CD8+ TEMRA cells. Inclusive of the bounding cysteine and phenylalanine, the CDR3 is 17 residues long. Of the read, only the CDR3 DNA is kept; its 51 bases are in frame from base 1. The germline V gene encodes CDR1 SQVTM and CDR2 ANQGSEA. Trimming leaves V shorter by 5 bases and J shorter by 2 bases, with the junction holding 14 bases beyond the gene matches.

Sample: CD4+ T cells from PBMCs. The rearrangement joined TRBV29-1 to TRBJ1-5; 8 central bases correspond to TRBD1. The receptor comes from a human donor with Susac syndrome. The nucleotides are TGCAGCGTTAAGATCGGTGTGGACAGGGTGGGCAATCAGCCCCAGCATTTT. This encodes CSVKIGVDRVGNQPQHF.